What follows are 12 T cell receptor beta chains derived from one specimen sequenced in a study of blood T cell repertoires in COVID-19. Produced via immunoSEQ multiplex PCR; TCRdb's table is partial and in-frame only. This sample has more than 10,000 clones; roughly four fifths occur once, and the top ten carry 30%. The sequenced sample was peripheral blood. The source is a human donor in a cohort sampled during active COVID-19.

V is TRBV7-2 and J is TRBJ2-7, with D maybe TRBD2 (6 bases). CDR1 SGHTA and CDR2 FQGNSA come from the germline V gene. V dropped 5 bases and J dropped 0 bases, with 14 bases sitting between them. This CDR3 comprises 15 residues. CDR3 DNA sequence: TGTGCCAGCAGCCCCCACCTCGGGAGCTCCTACGAGCAGTACTTC. Protein: CASSPHLGSSYEQYF.

This clone has just a few counts. The chain carries TRBV27 and TRBJ2-7; TRBD2 aligns across 9 bases. CDR1 MNHEY and CDR2 SMNVEV come from the germline V gene (reference sequence). This CDR3 spans 15 amino acids. V lost 1 base and J lost 2; bases outside the gene matches: 3. CDR3 amino acids: CASSLWASGTYEQYF. CDR3 nucleotides: TGTGCCAGCAGTTTATGGGCTAGCGGGACCTACGAGCAGTACTTC.

This clone has a single count. The rearrangement uses TRBV11-2 and TRBJ1-6; tentatively, D is TRBD1 (6 bases). Per germline, CDR1 SGHAT and CDR2 FQNNGV. The CDR3 consists of 15 residues. V dropped 4 bases and J dropped 1 base, with 8 bases sitting between them. CDR3 amino acids: CASSSQGSYNSPLHF. CDR3 nucleotide sequence: TGTGCCAGCAGCTCACAGGGTTCCTATAATTCACCCCTCCACTTT. The full variable domain, rest sourced from reference TRBV11-2 and TRBJ1-6, is EAGVAQSPRYKIIEKRQSVAFWCNPISGHATLYWYQQILGQGPKLLIQFQNNGVVDDSQLPKDRFSAERLKGVDSTLKIQPAKLEDSAVYLCASSSQGSYNSPLHFGNGTRLTVT.

The genes are TRBV10-1 and TRBJ2-5; 9 bases line up with TRBD2. The V gene's germline CDR1 is WNHNN and CDR2 SYGVQD (reference sequence). The CDR3 covers 16 residues. V shed 7 bases, J shed 5 bases, and the junction held 14 bases outside the gene matches. In nucleotides, the CDR3 is TGCGCCAGCAAAAAAAGGCGGGAGGGCCGTTATGAGACCCAGTACTTC. Translating it yields CASKKRREGRYETQYF.

V and J are TRBV7-9 and TRBJ2-2, with TRBD2 matching over 8 bases. Germline V gene lookup returns CDR1 SEHNR and CDR2 FQNEAQ (reference sequence). J was trimmed by 4 bases and V by 4 bases; bases with no gene match: 5. CDR3 length equals 15 residues. The CDR3 region is CASSSSGSGTGELFF. CDR3 DNA sequence: TGTGCCAGCAGCTCAAGCGGGAGTGGCACCGGGGAGCTGTTTTTT.

This clone is deemed medium-sized (0.01 to 0.1%). The chain links TRBV19 to TRBJ2-5, with 9 bases lining up with TRBD1. This CDR3 comprises 15 residues. Germline trimming cut 2 bases from V and 5 bases from J; bases unmatched to any gene: 6. The germline CDR1 and CDR2 sequences are LNHDA and SQIVND (reference sequence). CDR3 amino acids: CASSISDRGGETQYF. In DNA form, the CDR3 reads TGTGCCAGTAGTATATCGGACAGGGGAGGGGAGACCCAGTACTTC.

The V call is TRBV6-5, the J call TRBJ2-2, with 7 positions matching TRBD2. The CDR3 has 15 amino acids. Germline CDR1 is MNHEY and CDR2 is SVGAGI. V shed 8 bases, J shed 3 bases, and the junction held 9 bases outside the gene matches. The CDR3 DNA reads TGTGCCAGCTCCACGTCGGGAGGATACACCGGGGAGCTGTTTTTT. Protein product: CASSTSGGYTGELFF.

This clone showed up just a few times. This chain uses TRBV7-8 with TRBJ1-1; 12 bases are a match to TRBD1. V trimming: 2 bases; J trimming: 4 bases; junction bases outside the gene matches: 5. CDR3 length: 16 amino acids. Germline V CDR1 and CDR2: SGHVS, FQNEAQ. CDR3 protein: CASSLRDRGLLTEAFF. The CDR3 nucleotides are TGTGCCAGCAGCTTAAGGGACAGGGGGCTTCTCACTGAAGCTTTCTTT.

This chain uses TRBV5-1 with TRBJ2-7; D perhaps matches TRBD1 (6 bases). This CDR3 is 13 amino acids long. Germline V CDR1 and CDR2: SGHRS, YFSETQ. Trimming shortened V by 4 bases and J by 5 bases, and 13 bases separated the two germline ends. CDR3 coding DNA: TGCGCCAGCAGCGTACAGGGTTGGCACGAGCAGTACTTC. As protein: CASSVQGWHEQYF.

This clone has just a few counts. The CDR3 DNA follows: TGTGCCTGGAGTGATCTACCCTACGAGCAGTACTTC. It encodes CAWSDLPYEQYF. V and J are TRBV30 and TRBJ2-7; D unresolved. CDR3 length: 12 residues. V lost 1 base to trimming and J lost 2 bases, with 6 bases between them. Per the germline V gene, CDR1 is GTSNPN and CDR2 is SVGIG (reference sequence).

This chain uses TRBV5-5 with TRBJ2-7, with D perhaps matching TRBD1 (5 bases). The CDR3 is 14 amino acids. Germline loops: CDR1 SGHKS, CDR2 YYEKEE (reference sequence). V was clipped by 1 base and J by 1 base, with 9 bases between them. The CDR3 nucleotides are TGTGCCAGCAGCTTGTTTGGGGCTTCCTACGAGCAGTACTTC. Residues: CASSLFGASYEQYF.

V usage is TRBV6-2 or TRBV6-3 and J usage is TRBJ2-6; possibly TRBD1 for D (6 bases). The CDR3 is 15 residues long. CDR1 is MNHEY, CDR2 SVGEGT, per germline. V shed 5 bases and J shed 1 base, with 9 bases lying between them. The CDR3 sequence is CASSTTGSGANVLTF. CDR3 nucleotides: TGTGCCAGCAGTACCACAGGGTCTGGGGCCAACGTCCTGACTTTC.